This T cell receptor beta chain was identified in a study of blood T cell repertoires in COVID-19. Clones were sequenced by immunoSEQ multiplex PCR, and TCRdb holds only the in-frame ones, with some missing. The sample holds around 280,000 clones, around 86% seen once. The germline V gene encodes CDR1 MDHEN and CDR2 SYDVKM. Trimming removed 2 bases at V and 2 bases at J, with 10 bases between. The CDR3 is 14 amino acids. Sequenced input: peripheral blood. V usage is TRBV28 and J usage is TRBJ2-7; unclear D gene. The sequence came from a woman in her thirties who had recovered from COVID-19. The chain's CDR3 is CASSLSLLPYEQYF. For the CDR3, the DNA is TGTGCCAGCAGTTTAAGCCTACTCCCCTACGAGCAGTACTTC.